The clone carrying this TCR beta chain was observed at least ten times. The antigen is unknown. The sample originates from a study of T-cell reconstitution after alpha-beta-depleted transplantation in children. General study findings and limits: In some patients, recipient T cells and intrathymic progenitors surviving conditioning explained high day-60 diversity. Reportedly, roughly two months post-transplant, alpha-beta T cells arose from several hundred expanded graft clones.

Unique molecular identifiers were used to barcode this TCRbeta library. TCRdb re-derived calls from the PCR reads in MiXCR, one entry per CDR3 protein. The table records hundreds of thousands of distinct CDR3 sequences, 10% of them present only once. Trimming removed 1 base from V and 11 bases from J, with 14 bases in between. The CDR3 extends over 13 amino acids. Germline V gene data show CDR1 as SEHNR and CDR2 as FQNEAQ (reference sequence). Here the sequenced sample was PBMCs, taken before TCRalphabeta/CD19-depleted stem cell transplant. This receptor was taken from a boy under three years old with acute myeloid leukemia, due to receive a stem cell transplant. The chain joins TRBV7-9 to TRBJ1-1; no clear D. This CDR3 is CASSLEEGSRAFF. The CDR3 DNA reads TGTGCCAGCAGCTTAGAGGAGGGCAGTCGGGCTTTCTTT. Based on the CDR3 plus reference TRBV7-9 and TRBJ1-1, the full variable domain is DTGVSQNPRHKITKRGQNVTFRCDPISEHNRLYWYRQTLGQGPEFLTYFQNEAQLEKSRLLSDRFSAERPKGSFSTLEIQRTEQGDSAMYLCASSLEEGSRAFFGQGTRLTVV.